Sequencing of this TCR beta chain was carried out in a study of early T cells in non-severe SARS-CoV-2 infection. The study's findings and limits: The study's VDJdb matching favored anti-spike CD8 responses and missed private and CD4 specificities.

This CDR3 contains 12 residues. Germline CDR1 MNHNS, CDR2 SASEGT. V was trimmed by 7 bases and J by 6 bases, leaving 9 bases between them. There are a few counts of this clonotype. Its antigen remains unidentified. Each CDR3 protein is one row after TCRdb ran MiXCR on the 5' RACE reads. The table has 80,000 or so distinct CDR3 sequences, around 15% seen once. This chain connects TRBV6-1 to TRBJ2-2; perhaps D is TRBD1 or TRBD2 (5 bases each). The sequencing sample was made of whole blood. This TCR came from an adult who was a healthcare worker with PCR-confirmed SARS-CoV-2 infection or an uninfected control (not recorded which). CDR3 loop: CASTRGAGELFF. CDR3 nucleotide sequence: TGTGCCAGCACGAGGGGAGCCGGGGAGCTGTTTTTT.